What follows is one TCR beta chain and its context. The assay was immunoSEQ multiplex PCR, and TCRdb's table has in-frame clones only and misses some. The profile shows some 130,000 clones, over 85% of them singletons. The source of the sample is a study of control samples from healthy donors and cancer patients. CDR3 size: 13 residues. Trimming removed 8 bases at V and 4 bases at J, with 12 bases between. This rearrangement joins TRBV12-3 or TRBV12-4 to TRBJ1-5, with TRBD1 as a possible D gene (5 bases). The sequence was collected from a man aged 30-40 years in good health. The sequenced sample was blood. This chain's CDR3 is CASASGRNQPQHF. CDR3 sequence (DNA): TGTGCCAGCGCCTCGGGGCGAAATCAGCCCCAGCATTTT.